This is a list of T cell receptor beta chains from one sample in a study of cytomegalovirus exposure and HLA in healthy donors. Method: immunoSEQ multiplex PCR; TCRdb's copy keeps in-frame clones and lacks some. The table lists 160,000 or so clones, around 69% of them singletons, with 2.8% in the top ten. The sequenced material came from PBMCs. The receptors shown here come from a woman aged 25 to 39 in good health and CMV-seronegative. Each CDR3 is given with its conserved first and last residue. The D gene is left open where the match is weak. Size tells how often a clone was seen (once, few, many) or the class of an expanded clone, and some rows leave it out.

TRBJ1-4,NA,NA,TRBV4-2,CASSQDLYPAGENEKLFF,TGTGCCAGCAGCCAAGACCTGTACCCGGCAGGGGAAAATGAAAAACTGTTTTTT
TRBJ1-5,NA,NA,TRBV28,CASSSTTGFNQPQHF,TGTGCCAGCAGCTCCACTACAGGGTTCAATCAGCCCCAGCATTTT
TRBJ2-7,TRBD1,NA,TRBV19,CASRAQGAGYEQYF,TGTGCCAGTAGGGCACAGGGGGCGGGATACGAGCAGTACTTC
TRBJ2-4,NA,NA,TRBV7-3,CASSSYGTTGGDIQYF,TGTGCCAGCAGCTCCTACGGGACAACTGGGGGGGACATTCAGTACTTC
TRBJ1-2,TRBD1,few,TRBV27,CASSGRNRGYGYTF,TGTGCCAGCAGTGGAAGAAACAGGGGATATGGCTACACCTTC
TRBJ2-5,TRBD2,once,TRBV5-1,CASSLSGTSGKETQYF,TGCGCCAGCAGCTTGAGTGGGACTAGCGGTAAAGAGACCCAGTACTTC
TRBJ2-3,NA,NA,TRBV11-2,CASSLSRNTDTQYF,TGTGCCAGCAGCTTATCCAGGAACACAGATACGCAGTATTTT
TRBJ2-7,NA,NA,TRBV4-1,CASSQGGQALYEQYF,TGCGCCAGCAGCCAAGGTGGACAAGCCCTTTACGAGCAGTACTTC
TRBJ1-2,NA,NA,TRBV2,CASSEGWGLDGYTF,TGTGCCAGCAGTGAGGGGTGGGGGCTGGATGGCTACACCTTC
TRBJ2-2,TRBD1,NA,TRBV12-5,CASGLNAIGQEGAGELFF,TGTGCTAGTGGTTTGAACGCCATTGGACAGGAAGGGGCCGGGGAGCTGTTTTTT
TRBJ1-4,NA,NA,TRBV30,CAWTPGGPNEKLFF,TGTGCCTGGACACCCGGGGGTCCTAATGAAAAACTGTTTTTT
TRBJ2-1,NA,NA,TRBV18,CASSPPNRGGYNEQFF,TGTGCCAGCTCACCACCGAACAGGGGAGGCTACAATGAGCAGTTCTTC
TRBJ2-1,TRBD2,once,TRBV6-6,CASSYRTSGRNNEQFF,TGTGCCAGCAGTTACCGGACTAGCGGGAGGAATAATGAGCAGTTCTTC
TRBJ2-3,TRBD2,NA,TRBV7-3,CASSSSGGGDTQYF,TGTGCCAGCAGCTCTAGCGGGGGGGGTGATACGCAGTATTTT
TRBJ1-1,NA,few,TRBV18,CASSPPRWGPLGAPEAFF,TGTGCCAGCTCACCACCGAGGTGGGGGCCGTTGGGAGCGCCTGAAGCTTTCTTT
TRBJ2-1,NA,NA,TRBV9,CASSPRHSSRDEQFF,TGTGCCAGCTCCCCACGGCATAGCAGCAGGGATGAGCAGTTCTTC
TRBJ2-7,NA,NA,TRBV28,CASSFPGPSYEQYF,TGTGCCAGCAGTTTCCCAGGGCCGTCCTACGAGCAGTACTTC
TRBJ1-4,NA,NA,TRBV9,CASSKGGHEKLFF,TGTGCCAGCAGCAAGGGGGGGCATGAAAAACTGTTTTTT
TRBJ2-7,TRBD1,NA,TRBV6-6,CASSFGTGGSYEQYF,TGTGCCAGCAGCTTCGGGACAGGGGGGTCCTACGAGCAGTACTTC
TRBJ2-1,NA,NA,TRBV4-1,CASSQGPQVPRRFF,TGCGCCAGCAGCCAAGGTCCGCAGGTGCCCCGACGGTTCTTC
TRBJ1-6,TRBD1,NA,TRBV2,CASAGQDNSPLHF,TGTGCCAGCGCCGGACAGGATAATTCACCCCTCCACTTT
TRBJ2-2,NA,NA,TRBV7-2,CASTYSSLDNTGELFF,TGTGCCAGCACCTATTCTTCCCTAGACAACACCGGGGAGCTGTTTTTT
TRBJ2-7,TRBD1,NA,TRBV7-2,CASSARTGQAYEQYF,TGTGCCAGCAGCGCCCGGACAGGGCAGGCCTACGAGCAGTACTTC
TRBJ2-3,TRBD2,few,TRBV6-5,CASSRLAGEDTQYF,TGTGCCAGCAGTCGACTAGCGGGGGAAGATACGCAGTATTTT
TRBJ1-2,TRBD1,NA,TRBV7-9,CASSFTGEYYGYTF,TGTGCCAGCAGCTTCACAGGGGAGTACTATGGCTACACCTTC
TRBJ2-1,TRBD1,NA,TRBV6-6,CASSPGQGWFF,TGTGCCAGCAGCCCAGGACAGGGTTGGTTCTTC
TRBJ1-5,NA,once,TRBV25-1,CASSADSQVLNQPQHF,TGTGCCAGCAGTGCTGACAGCCAAGTTCTCAATCAGCCCCAGCATTTT
TRBJ2-1,TRBD2,NA,TRBV7-8,CASSPRLAGPHNEQFF,TGTGCCAGCAGCCCCAGACTAGCGGGACCCCACAATGAGCAGTTCTTC
TRBJ1-3,NA,NA,TRBV18,CASSLTGTSGNTIYF,TGTGCCAGCTCACTCACAGGAACCTCTGGAAACACCATATATTTT
TRBJ2-5,NA,NA,TRBV9,CASSLRFGEETQYF,TGTGCCAGCAGCCTTCGGTTTGGGGAGGAGACCCAGTACTTC
TRBJ1-6,NA,NA,TRBV7-9,CASSDGGSPLHF,TGTGCCAGCAGTGACGGGGGTTCACCCCTCCACTTT
TRBJ2-3,NA,NA,TRBV7-9,CASSPPWQTSTDTQYF,TGTGCCAGCAGCCCCCCGTGGCAGACTAGCACAGATACGCAGTATTTT
TRBJ2-5,TRBD2,NA,TRBV25-1,CASSDSGSFPETQYF,TGTGCCAGCAGTGACAGCGGGAGTTTTCCAGAGACCCAGTACTTC
TRBJ1-5,NA,NA,TRBV12-5,CASLGAPNQPQHF,TGTGCTAGTTTGGGCGCTCCCAATCAGCCCCAGCATTTT
TRBJ2-3,TRBD2,NA,TRBV4-3,CASSSPGSWVAGGITDTQYF,TGCGCCAGCAGCTCTCCGGGATCGTGGGTAGCGGGGGGCATCACAGATACGCAGTATTTT
TRBJ2-4,NA,few,TRBV5-1,CASSEGQTSTKNIQYF,TGCGCCAGCAGCGAAGGACAGACATCAACCAAAAACATTCAGTACTTC
TRBJ2-4,NA,NA,TRBV6-1,CASSVEIAKNIQYF,TGTGCCAGCAGTGTGGAGATAGCCAAAAACATTCAGTACTTC
TRBJ1-6,TRBD1,NA,TRBV4-3,CASSRWEGQGYSPLHF,TGCGCCAGCAGCCGCTGGGAGGGACAGGGCTATTCACCCCTCCACTTT
TRBJ2-3,TRBD2,NA,TRBV29-1,CSFRAMGPGGGSDTQYF,TGCAGCTTCCGGGCCATGGGGCCGGGGGGGGGATCAGATACGCAGTATTTT
TRBJ2-5,NA,NA,TRBV5-1,CASSFGAGETQYF,TGCGCCAGCAGCTTTGGGGCAGGGGAGACCCAGTACTTC
TRBJ1-2,NA,NA,TRBV7-2,CASSLVFGNGYTF,TGTGCCAGCAGCTTAGTTTTCGGGAATGGCTACACCTTC
TRBJ1-5,TRBD1,NA,TRBV2,CASRRTGSQPQHF,TGTGCCAGCAGGAGGACAGGGAGTCAGCCCCAGCATTTT
TRBJ2-5,TRBD1,NA,TRBV5-1,CASSSTTGRGETQYF,TGCGCCAGCAGCTCCACGACAGGGAGAGGGGAGACCCAGTACTTC
TRBJ1-5,TRBD1,few,TRBV4-3,CASSQLGQGSDQPQHF,TGCGCCAGCAGCCAACTGGGACAGGGATCCGATCAGCCCCAGCATTTT
TRBJ2-1,TRBD2,NA,TRBV7-9,CASSREGGLNEQFF,TGTGCCAGCAGCCGGGAGGGCGGTTTGAATGAGCAGTTCTTC
TRBJ2-7,NA,NA,TRBV19,CASSKGLEDYEQYF,TGTGCCAGTAGTAAGGGCCTGGAGGACTACGAGCAGTACTTC
TRBJ1-1,TRBD1,NA,TRBV2,CAGDSMNTEAFF,TGTGCCGGGGACAGCATGAACACTGAAGCTTTCTTT
TRBJ2-5,TRBD1,NA,TRBV6-4,CASSVQQGGDQYF,TGTGCCAGCAGTGTGCAACAGGGGGGTGACCAGTACTTC
TRBJ1-6,NA,NA,TRBV9,CASSPRTVQSSYNSPLHF,TGTGCCAGCAGCCCCAGGACAGTTCAAAGCTCCTATAATTCACCCCTCCACTTT
TRBJ1-4,TRBD1,few,TRBV7-6,CASSSSGTGLEKLFF,TGTGCCAGCAGCTCTTCCGGGACAGGGCTTGAAAAACTGTTTTTT
TRBJ2-1,TRBD2,few,TRBV10-3,CAISDTVGGGASYNEQFF,TGTGCCATCAGTGATACGGTCGGCGGGGGGGCCTCCTACAATGAGCAGTTCTTC
TRBJ1-5,NA,few,TRBV4-3,CASSQEWGGNQPQHF,TGCGCCAGCAGCCAAGAATGGGGGGGCAATCAGCCCCAGCATTTT
TRBJ2-1,TRBD2,NA,TRBV27,CASSMGTSPYNEQFF,TGTGCCAGCAGTATGGGGACTAGTCCCTACAATGAGCAGTTCTTC
TRBJ2-1,TRBD1,NA,TRBV5-4,CASSLRGRGSEQFF,TGTGCCAGCAGCTTGCGAGGCAGGGGGAGTGAGCAGTTCTTC
TRBJ1-2,NA,NA,TRBV29-1,CSVEINYTF,TGCAGCGTGGAGATAAACTACACCTTC
TRBJ2-3,NA,NA,TRBV4-3,CASSLSRQTDTQYF,TGCGCCAGCAGCCTGAGTCGACAAACAGATACGCAGTATTTT
TRBJ1-2,TRBD1,NA,TRBV28,CASTPDREDYTF,TGTGCCAGCACCCCGGACAGGGAGGACTACACCTTC
TRBJ2-3,NA,NA,TRBV2,CASSEGSGGTDTQYF,TGTGCCAGCAGTGAAGGGTCGGGAGGCACAGATACGCAGTATTTT
TRBJ2-2,NA,NA,TRBV7-2,CASSHRRGSWVGELFF,TGTGCCAGCAGCCACCGTCGCGGCAGTTGGGTCGGGGAGCTGTTTTTT
TRBJ1-2,TRBD1,NA,TRBV6-1,CASSEGRWGDRNYGYTF,TGTGCCAGCAGTGAAGGAAGGTGGGGGGACAGAAACTATGGCTACACCTTC